What follows are 11 T cell receptor beta chains derived from one specimen sequenced in a study of neoadjuvant anti-PD-1 for oral cavity cancer. Some clones are missing from TCRdb's copy, which holds only in-frame ones; the method was immunoSEQ multiplex PCR. The profile covers around 13,000 clones, with 60% to 85% appearing a single time and less than 2.5% taken by the ten largest. Noted time point: after neoadjuvant nivolumab, at surgical resection. Sequencing used PBMCs, obtained after nivolumab (anti-PD-1) treatment. These receptors were obtained from a person between 35 and 79 years old with oral cavity squamous cell carcinoma.

This clone occurred a few times. CDR3 protein: CASSSRTEYYGYTF. The CDR3 nucleotides read TGTGCCAGCAGCTCACGGACGGAATACTATGGCTACACCTTC. The rearrangement links TRBV7-9 to TRBJ1-2, with D unclear. Deletions cut 4 bases from V and 3 bases from J, with 12 bases between. The germline CDR1 and CDR2 sequences are SEHNR and FQNEAQ (reference sequence). The CDR3 is made up of 14 amino acids.

This chain uses TRBV11-2 with TRBJ2-5, with TRBD1 matching 9 bases. V shed 1 base, J shed 5 bases, and the junction held 14 bases outside the gene matches. Germline values: CDR1 SGHAT, CDR2 FQNNGV. This CDR3 spans 18 amino acids. This CDR3 is CASSLVAQHRGRRETQYF. CDR3 sequence (DNA): TGTGCCAGCAGCTTAGTAGCCCAACACAGGGGGCGCCGGGAGACCCAGTACTTC.

The CDR3 spells CASSQDSTGGNEKLFF. For the CDR3, the DNA is TGTGCCAGCAGCCAAGATTCGACAGGGGGGAATGAAAAACTGTTTTTT. This chain connects TRBV4-2 to TRBJ1-4; 9 bases are a match to TRBD1. In germline, CDR1 is LGHNA, CDR2 YNFKEQ. The trim removed 0 bases at V and 5 bases at J, leaving 4 bases unmatched. There are 16 residues in the CDR3.

The chain uses TRBV5-1 and TRBJ2-7, with D perhaps TRBD1 (6 bases). The V end was cut by 4 bases, the J end by 4 bases, with 12 bases between. Germline CDR1 is SGHRS and CDR2 is YFSETQ. The CDR3 consists of 13 residues. CDR3 sequence reads: CASSRVGQYEQYF. The DNA for the CDR3 is TGCGCCAGCAGCCGGGTGGGACAATACGAGCAGTACTTC.

The rearrangement uses TRBV7-3 and TRBJ2-2; tentative D call: TRBD1 (5 bases). The CDR3 is made up of 17 amino acids. In germline, CDR1 is SGHTA, CDR2 FQGTGA. V lost 0 bases to trimming and J lost 2 bases, with 13 bases between them. CDR3 loop: CASSLTFPGRNTGELFF. CDR3 bases: TGTGCCAGCAGCTTAACGTTTCCAGGGCGAAACACCGGGGAGCTGTTTTTT.

This chain joins TRBV19 and TRBJ1-1; D gene unclear. In germline, CDR1 is LNHDA, CDR2 SQIVND (reference sequence). CDR3 length: 13 residues. Trimming removed 3 bases from V and 4 bases from J, with 9 bases in between. CDR3 in amino acids: CASSITRSTEAFF. In DNA, the CDR3 is TGTGCCAGTAGTATTACGAGGAGCACTGAAGCTTTCTTT. Looking up the rest from reference TRBV19 and TRBJ1-1 gives the full variable domain: DGGITQSPKYLFRKEGQNVTLSCEQNLNHDAMYWYRQDPGQGLRLIYYSQIVNDFQKGDIAEGYSVSREKKESFPLTVTSAQKNPTAFYLCASSITRSTEAFFGQGTRLTVV.

This chain uses TRBV18 with TRBJ2-5; 7 nucleotides line up with TRBD2. Germline CDR1 is KGHSH and CDR2 is LQKENI. With V trimmed by 3 bases and J by 1 base, 11 bases remained unmatched. CDR3 length: 17 residues. The DNA of the CDR3 is TGTGCCAGCTCACCCCTCTCCCTGGCTAGCGGCCAAGAGACCCAGTACTTC. Protein sequence: CASSPLSLASGQETQYF.

The V gene is TRBV4-2, the J gene TRBJ1-1; no firm D call. The CDR3 contains 13 residues. Germline CDR1 LGHNA, CDR2 YNFKEQ. The V and J ends lost 4 bases and 1 base respectively, with 7 bases between them. CDR3 DNA sequence: TGTGCCAGCAGCCCCGGGGAGAACACTGAAGCTTTCTTT. As protein: CASSPGENTEAFF.

The V and J genes are TRBV27 and TRBJ1-2, with TRBD1 matching 7 bases. Trimming removed 5 bases from V and 8 bases from J; junction bases left unmatched: 11. Per the germline V gene, CDR1 is MNHEY and CDR2 is SMNVEV (reference sequence). The CDR3 totals 14 residues. This CDR3 reads CASSRRQGLTGYTF. CDR3 nucleotide sequence: TGTGCCAGCAGTAGACGACAGGGTCTGACGGGCTACACCTTC.

The CDR3 nucleotides read TGTGCCAGCAGCTTAATTGGTTCTAACACTGAAGCTTTCTTT. Its translation is CASSLIGSNTEAFF. The chain combines TRBV13 with TRBJ1-1, with D unclear. This CDR3 has 14 residues. Trimming pared 2 bases from V and 2 bases from J, leaving 9 bases between. Looked up from germline, CDR1 is PRHDT and CDR2 is FYEKMQ (reference sequence).

This clone turned up a few times. The V gene is TRBV9, the J gene TRBJ1-4; D possibly corresponds to TRBD1 (5 bases). CDR1 and CDR2 from the germline V gene are SGDLS and YYNGEE. Trimming left V 4 bases short and J 1 base short, with 23 bases between. The CDR3 length is 19 residues. The chain's CDR3 is CASSSGRGGGLQTNEKLFF. CDR3 in DNA: TGTGCCAGCAGCTCCGGACGTGGGGGAGGGCTCCAAACTAATGAAAAACTGTTTTTT. Supplemented by reference TRBV9 and TRBJ1-4, the full variable domain reads DSGVTQTPKHLITATGQRVTLRCSPRSGDLSVYWYQQSLDQGLQFLIQYYNGEERAKGNILERFSAQQFPDLHSELNLSSLELGDSALYFCASSSGRGGGLQTNEKLFFGSGTQLSVL.